The rows below give T cell receptor beta chains drawn from one sample of a study of OX40 agonist ivuxolimab in advanced cancers. TCRdb keeps only in-frame clones here, not all; method: immunoSEQ multiplex PCR. The top ten hold 0.7% of the sample, which has around 67,000 clones, 83% seen once. Sequencing was performed on CD4+ or CD8+ T cells sorted from blood, taken in a trial of the OX40 agonist ivuxolimab. The receptors were sampled from an adult with an advanced solid tumor such as melanoma, head and neck, liver or kidney cancer. Each CDR3 is given with its conserved first and last residue. A D gene is named only where the DNA matches it firmly. Clone size is given for some rows only: seen once, a few or many times, or a class if the clone is expanded.

V gene	D gene	J gene	clone size	CDR3 protein	CDR3 DNA
TRBV5-6	TRBD2	TRBJ2-5	-	CASMGLAGGGETQYF	TGTGCCAGCATGGGACTAGCGGGGGGTGGAGAGACCCAGTACTTC
TRBV18	TRBD1	TRBJ1-6	-	CASSETGGSNSPLHF	TGTGCCAGCTCCGAGACAGGGGGCTCCAATTCACCCCTCCACTTT
TRBV9	-	TRBJ2-2	-	CASSVDGSYTGELFF	TGTGCCAGCAGCGTAGATGGGAGTTACACCGGGGAGCTGTTTTTT
TRBV5-1	-	TRBJ1-5	once	CASSLAGGGGQPQHF	TGCGCCAGCAGCTTGGCCGGGGGGGGCGGTCAGCCCCAGCATTTT
TRBV6-6	-	TRBJ1-2	once	CASSSKVQGTTYGYTF	TGTGCCAGCAGTTCTAAGGTCCAGGGCACCACCTATGGCTACACCTTC
TRBV6-1	TRBD1	TRBJ1-1	-	CASRGTGSFGTEAFF	TGTGCCAGCAGGGGGACAGGGTCGTTCGGCACTGAAGCTTTCTTT
TRBV5-6	TRBD1	TRBJ1-1	-	CASHFTGVNTEAFF	TGTGCCAGCCACTTCACAGGGGTGAACACTGAAGCTTTCTTT
TRBV6-5	-	TRBJ2-7	few	CASTTPPSYEQYF	TGTGCCAGCACCACCCCCCCCTCCTACGAGCAGTACTTC
TRBV7-8	TRBD2	TRBJ2-3	once	CASSYLGLADGNTDTQYF	TGTGCCAGCAGCTATCTCGGACTAGCGGACGGAAACACAGATACGCAGTATTTT
TRBV18	-	TRBJ2-7	-	CASSPEDWNSYEQYF	TGTGCCAGCTCACCCGAAGACTGGAACTCCTACGAGCAGTACTTC
TRBV2	-	TRBJ1-2	-	CASSDPPGGSDGYTF	TGTGCCAGCAGTGACCCCCCCGGCGGGAGTGATGGCTACACCTTC
TRBV28	-	TRBJ2-3	-	CASSWARGTDTQYF	TGTGCCAGCAGTTGGGCCAGGGGCACAGATACGCAGTATTTT
TRBV30	-	TRBJ1-5	-	CAWGATGSYQPQHF	TGTGCCTGGGGAGCAACAGGGTCTTATCAGCCCCAGCATTTT
TRBV7-8	TRBD2	TRBJ2-3	-	CASSLPPSGRATQYF	TGTGCCAGCAGCTTACCCCCTAGCGGGAGGGCTACGCAGTATTTT
TRBV6-4	-	TRBJ1-5	-	CASSRDPASGPQHF	TGTGCCAGCAGCCGGGACCCCGCTTCCGGGCCCCAGCATTTT
TRBV30	-	TRBJ1-3	few	CAWSVAQGYSGNTIYF	TGTGCCTGGAGTGTGGCTCAGGGTTACTCTGGAAACACCATATATTTT
TRBV19	TRBD1	TRBJ2-2	-	CASSMLTGGTGELFF	TGTGCCAGTAGTATGCTTACAGGGGGGACCGGGGAGCTGTTTTTT
TRBV19	TRBD1	TRBJ1-5	once	CASSGTRTGRVSEPQHF	TGTGCCAGTAGTGGAACTCGGACAGGTAGGGTTTCAGAGCCCCAGCATTTT
TRBV7-2	-	TRBJ1-1	-	CASGLNTEAFF	TGTGCCAGCGGTTTGAACACTGAAGCTTTCTTT
TRBV19	TRBD1	TRBJ1-1	once	CASSVRQGLVNTEAFF	TGTGCCAGTAGTGTGAGACAGGGGTTGGTGAACACTGAAGCTTTCTTT
TRBV9	-	TRBJ2-3	-	CASSVDSLGATYTDTQYF	TGTGCCAGCAGCGTAGATTCCCTAGGCGCAACCTACACAGATACGCAGTATTTT
TRBV9	-	TRBJ1-1	-	CASSVGGPRQSEAFF	TGTGCCAGCAGCGTAGGGGGTCCCCGACAGTCTGAAGCTTTCTTT
TRBV6-5	TRBD2	TRBJ2-3	-	CASSQLAEADTQYF	TGTGCCAGCAGTCAACTAGCGGAGGCTGATACGCAGTATTTT
TRBV9	TRBD2	TRBJ2-7	-	CASTRGTNTYEQYF	TGTGCCAGCACCCGCGGGACTAACACCTACGAGCAGTACTTC
TRBV5-1	TRBD1	TRBJ2-2	-	CASSRDRTNTGELFF	TGCGCCAGCAGCCGGGACAGGACGAACACCGGGGAGCTGTTTTTT
TRBV21-1	-	TRBJ2-1	few	CASSKAGKDSDNEQFF	TGTGCCAGCAGCAAAGCGGGGAAGGACAGCGACAATGAGCAGTTCTTC
TRBV5-6	TRBD2	TRBJ2-1	-	CASSRTSGSYNEQFF	TGTGCCAGCAGTCGGACTAGCGGTTCCTACAATGAGCAGTTCTTC
TRBV4-1	-	TRBJ1-1	-	CASSPGPRRMKKNTEAFF	TGCGCCAGCAGCCCAGGGCCGCGTCGGATGAAAAAGAACACTGAAGCTTTCTTT
TRBV19	-	TRBJ2-7	-	CAQAGQPYEQYF	TGTGCCCAAGCCGGACAGCCCTACGAGCAGTACTTC
TRBV18	-	TRBJ2-3	few	CASSPGLADTQYF	TGTGCCAGCTCACCGGGGCTAGCCGATACGCAGTATTTT
TRBV29-1	-	TRBJ2-3	-	CSVGIDTSTDTQYF	TGCAGCGTTGGAATTGATACTAGCACAGATACGCAGTATTTT
TRBV5-4	TRBD2	TRBJ2-3	-	CASSSSERGHTDTQYF	TGTGCCAGCAGCTCCTCTGAGCGGGGCCACACAGATACGCAGTATTTT
TRBV9	-	TRBJ1-1	few	CASSVGVAPNTEAFF	TGTGCCAGCAGCGTAGGTGTGGCGCCGAACACTGAAGCTTTCTTT
TRBV7-2	TRBD2	TRBJ2-5	-	CASSLVRTSGGQETQYF	TGTGCCAGCAGCTTAGTAAGGACTAGCGGGGGGCAAGAGACCCAGTACTTC
TRBV6-1	TRBD1	TRBJ1-1	-	CASKERGLNTEAFF	TGTGCCAGCAAAGAGAGGGGGCTGAACACTGAAGCTTTCTTT
TRBV6-4	TRBD2	TRBJ2-3	-	CASSESGGLADTQYF	TGTGCCAGCAGTGAAAGCGGGGGGCTGGCAGATACGCAGTATTTT
TRBV30	TRBD2	TRBJ2-7	few	CAWSPLTSGIPYEQYF	TGTGCCTGGAGTCCCCTGACTAGCGGGATACCCTACGAGCAGTACTTC
TRBV5-6	-	TRBJ1-6	-	CASSLKGSPLHF	TGTGCCAGCAGCTTGAAGGGGTCACCCCTCCACTTT
TRBV10-3	TRBD1	TRBJ1-4	once	CATADRGKGGKLFF	TGTGCCACCGCGGACAGGGGGAAAGGTGGAAAACTGTTTTTT
TRBV7-6	-	TRBJ2-1	-	CASSLVGRVSEQFF	TGTGCCAGCAGCTTAGTTGGCAGGGTGTCTGAGCAGTTCTTC
TRBV7-9	TRBD1	TRBJ1-5	-	CASSLGDRQQPQHF	TGTGCCAGCAGCTTAGGGGACAGGCAGCAGCCCCAGCATTTT
TRBV11-3	-	TRBJ1-1	-	CASSLPGSNTEAFF	TGTGCCAGCAGCCTCCCTGGGTCGAACACTGAAGCTTTCTTT
TRBV5-1	TRBD1	TRBJ2-7	-	CASSRLDRGYEQYF	TGCGCCAGCAGCCGTCTCGACAGGGGATACGAGCAGTACTTC
TRBV2	-	TRBJ1-4	-	CASSEGQGEAKLFF	TGTGCCAGCAGTGAAGGACAAGGCGAGGCAAAACTGTTTTTT